This TCR beta chain originates from a study of blood T cell repertoires in COVID-19. About the research overall: Some COVID-19 samples were acute and others convalescent; all came from the United States, Italy and Spain. Nucleic acid was either cDNA or gDNA, and it came from T cells, B-cell-depleted T cells, or PBMCs.

Patients in Seattle were enrolled during active infection, then followed longitudinally. CDR1 SGHRS and CDR2 YFSETQ come from the germline V gene. Trimming removed 4 bases at V and 6 bases at J, with 20 bases between. The CDR3 sequence is 15 residues long. Per the original methods: Counts of nucleated cells, estimated from reference gene primer amplification, were obtained. Method: immunoSEQ multiplex PCR; TCRdb's copy keeps in-frame clones and lacks some. That table furnishes V, J and clone size, whereas the DNA furnished D and trimming. The sample has 200,000 to 250,000 clones, around 80% seen once.

Material for sequencing was peripheral blood. This clonotype was sampled from a woman in her twenties or thirties with COVID-19, enrolled during active disease. The rearrangement joins TRBV5-1 to TRBJ2-7, with D possibly matching TRBD2 (5 bases). This chain's CDR3 is CASSPVGGHGGEQYF. The CDR3, as DNA: TGCGCCAGCAGCCCGGTGGGCGGGCACGGTGGCGAGCAGTACTTC.